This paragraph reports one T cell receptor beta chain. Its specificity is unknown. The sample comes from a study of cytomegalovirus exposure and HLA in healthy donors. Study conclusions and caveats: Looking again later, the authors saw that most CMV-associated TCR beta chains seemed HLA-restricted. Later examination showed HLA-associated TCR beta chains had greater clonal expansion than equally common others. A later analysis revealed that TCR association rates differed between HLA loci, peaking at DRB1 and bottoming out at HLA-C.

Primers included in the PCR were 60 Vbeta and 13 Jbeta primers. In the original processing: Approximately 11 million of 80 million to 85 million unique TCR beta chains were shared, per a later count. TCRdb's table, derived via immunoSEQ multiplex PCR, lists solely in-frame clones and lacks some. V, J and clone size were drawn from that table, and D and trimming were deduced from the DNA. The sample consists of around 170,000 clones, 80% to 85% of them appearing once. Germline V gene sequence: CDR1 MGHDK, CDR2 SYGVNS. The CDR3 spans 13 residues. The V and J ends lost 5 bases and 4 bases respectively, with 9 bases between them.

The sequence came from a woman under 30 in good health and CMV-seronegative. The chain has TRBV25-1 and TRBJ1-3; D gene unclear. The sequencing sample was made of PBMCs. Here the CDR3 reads CASSMQAGNTIYF. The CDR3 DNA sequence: TGTGCCAGCAGTATGCAAGCCGGAAACACCATATATTTT.